What follows are 15 T cell receptor beta chains derived from one specimen sequenced in a study of cytotoxic CD8 clonotypes in ibrutinib-treated CLL. Clones were sequenced by immunoSEQ multiplex PCR, and TCRdb holds only the in-frame ones, with some missing. The sample holds roughly 53,000 clones, roughly 54% seen once. Specimen: PBMCs, collected at disease progression, from a patient treated with ibrutinib. These receptor sequences come from a human donor with chronic lymphocytic leukemia.

This clone has more than one count but fewer than ten. The gene calls are TRBV7-9 and TRBJ1-1; D remains ambiguous. CDR3 length: 13 residues. Germline CDR1 and CDR2: SEHNR and FQNEAQ (reference sequence). V was pared by 3 bases and J by 4 bases, with 9 bases between. The CDR3 region is CASSFEWGTEAFF. In DNA, the CDR3 is TGTGCCAGCAGCTTCGAGTGGGGCACTGAAGCTTTCTTT.

J is TRBJ2-2 and V is TRBV7-2, with 8 bases fitting TRBD2. CDR3 size: 16 residues. Germline CDR1 is SGHTA and CDR2 is FQGNSA. V was pared by 1 base and J by 4 bases, with 5 bases of the junction left unmatched. CDR3 DNA sequence: TGTGCCAGCAGCTTAGTGGCGGGGGGATTCACCGGGGAGCTGTTTTTT. Protein product: CASSLVAGGFTGELFF.

The V call is TRBV6-5, the J call TRBJ2-5; weak D call: TRBD2 (6 bases). CDR3 length equals 16 residues. V was clipped by 0 bases and J by 4 bases, with 15 bases between them. Per the germline V gene, CDR1 is MNHEY and CDR2 is SVGAGI. The CDR3 reads CASSYSNTGVGETQYF. The CDR3 region has the DNA TGTGCCAGCAGTTACTCGAACACGGGAGTAGGAGAGACCCAGTACTTC.

The V and J genes are TRBV30 and TRBJ2-2; perhaps TRBD1 as D (6 bases). Germline CDR1 and CDR2: GTSNPN and SVGIG (reference sequence). This CDR3 spans 14 amino acids. Trimming shortened V by 4 bases and J by 0 bases, and 9 bases separated the two germline ends. CDR3 sequence (DNA): TGTGCCTGGAACGAGGGGGCGAACACCGGGGAGCTGTTTTTT. It yields the protein CAWNEGANTGELFF.

This clone was recorded once. V is TRBV28 and J is TRBJ2-7, with 10 nucleotides matching TRBD2. The V gene's germline CDR1 is MDHEN and CDR2 SYDVKM. The V and J ends lost 6 bases and 3 bases, in that order; junction bases with no gene match: 17. CDR3 length: 18 amino acids. Here the CDR3 reads CASSKYEVTSGPFYEQYF. The CDR3 DNA is TGTGCCAGCAGCAAATATGAGGTGACTAGCGGGCCGTTCTACGAGCAGTACTTC.

In nucleotides, the CDR3 is TGTGCCTGGAGTATATTCGGAGATGAGCAGTTCTTC. This translates into CAWSIFGDEQFF. The genes are TRBV30 and TRBJ2-1; the D is unclear. Deletions cut 2 bases from V and 8 bases from J, with 10 bases between. This CDR3 spans 12 amino acids. Germline CDR1 GTSNPN, CDR2 SVGIG (reference sequence).

The chain has TRBV7-6 and TRBJ2-3, with TRBD2 matching 11 bases. The junction had 2 bases not matched to a gene; V was cut back by 1 base and J by 5 bases. This CDR3 has 15 amino acids. The germline CDR1 and CDR2 sequences are SGHVS and FNYEAQ. The CDR3 DNA reads TGTGCCAGCAGCTTAGAACTAGCGGGAGTAGATACGCAGTATTTT. This gives the protein CASSLELAGVDTQYF.

This clone occurred a few times. This sequence joins TRBV28 and TRBJ2-3; no clear D gene. V lost 4 bases, J lost 0 bases, and 5 bases lay in between. This CDR3 is built from 13 residues. Germline CDR1 is MDHEN and CDR2 is SYDVKM. CDR3 DNA: TGTGCCAGCAGTTCTTATAGCACAGATACGCAGTATTTT. As protein: CASSSYSTDTQYF.

The CDR3 bases are TGTGCCAGTAGTATGATGGGAGTCCAAGAGACCCAGTACTTC. As protein: CASSMMGVQETQYF. The chain couples TRBV19 to TRBJ2-5; tentative D call: TRBD2 (5 bases). The CDR3 runs 14 residues. The V gene's germline CDR1 is LNHDA and CDR2 SQIVND (reference sequence). Trimming stripped 3 bases from V and 1 base from J, with 9 bases between.

This rearrangement joins TRBV18 to TRBJ1-1, with D tentatively TRBD1 (5 bases). Trimming took 3 bases from V and 3 from J, leaving 14 bases between them. The CDR3 totals 15 residues. Per the germline V gene, CDR1 is KGHSH and CDR2 is LQKENI. CDR3 in amino acids: CASSPMSSGDTEAFF. The CDR3 region has the DNA TGTGCCAGCTCACCCATGAGTTCGGGGGACACTGAAGCTTTCTTT.

In its sample, this clone was seen a few times. The chain combines TRBV6-1 with TRBJ1-6, with 8 bases matching TRBD1. CDR1 and CDR2 from the germline V gene are MNHNS and SASEGT. The V and J ends lost 0 bases and 10 bases, in that order; junction bases with no gene match: 11. This CDR3 is built from 17 residues. The chain's CDR3 is CASSEAGQGARWSPLHF. The CDR3 bases are TGTGCCAGCAGTGAAGCGGGGCAGGGGGCGCGCTGGTCACCCCTCCACTTT.

The V call is TRBV6-1, the J call TRBJ2-6; 10 positions match TRBD1. V gave up 6 bases and J gave up 2 bases; unmatched junction bases: 1. CDR1 and CDR2 from the germline V gene are MNHNS and SASEGT. This CDR3 comprises 15 residues. In DNA, the CDR3 is TGTGCCAGCAGGACAGGGGGCACTGGGGCCAACGTCCTGACTTTC. This sequence encodes CASRTGGTGANVLTF.

V usage is TRBV29-1 and J usage is TRBJ2-1; no reliable D call. Trimming shortened V by 8 bases and J by 5 bases, and 19 bases separated the two germline ends. The CDR3 loop spans 14 amino acids. Germline CDR1 SQVTM, CDR2 ANQGSEA. The CDR3 DNA follows: TGCAGCTCACGTTCCCTTCGATTAGACAATGAGCAGTTCTTC. As protein: CSSRSLRLDNEQFF.

The chain employs TRBV6-5 and TRBJ2-1; TRBD2 might be the D (5 bases). Germline lookup yields CDR1 MNHEY and CDR2 SVGAGI. There are 16 residues in the CDR3. Trimming took 0 bases from V and 3 from J, leaving 12 bases between them. The CDR3 loop reads CASSYSNLAGYNEQFF. CDR3 nucleotides: TGTGCCAGCAGTTACTCGAATCTAGCTGGCTACAATGAGCAGTTCTTC.

In its sample, this clone was seen a few times. This chain uses TRBV2 with TRBJ1-1, with 9 bases identical to TRBD1. Germline CDR1 SNHLY, CDR2 FYNNEI. The CDR3 runs 14 residues. V shed 5 bases, J shed 5 bases, and the junction held 6 bases outside the gene matches. CDR3 in amino acids: CASSLDRGRTEAFF. CDR3 sequence (DNA): TGTGCCAGCAGTTTGGACAGGGGACGTACTGAAGCTTTCTTT.